Listed here are 28 T cell receptor beta chains from one sample, sequenced in a study of blood T cell repertoires in COVID-19. Method: immunoSEQ multiplex PCR; TCRdb's copy keeps in-frame clones and lacks some. The table records 380,000 or so clones, approximately 86% of them present only once. Sequencing was done on a sample of peripheral blood. The receptors were gathered from a woman aged 55 to 70 with COVID-19, enrolled during active disease.

Here the CDR3 DNA reads TGTGCCAGCAGTTACCAGGGTAGTAACACTGAAGCTTTCTTT. Translating it yields CASSYQGSNTEAFF. The rearrangement joins TRBV6-2 or TRBV6-3 to TRBJ1-1, with a tentative D call TRBD1 (5 bases). The CDR3 has 14 residues. Germline loops: CDR1 MNHEY, CDR2 SVGEGT. Trimming pared 2 bases from V and 2 bases from J, leaving 9 bases between.

V is TRBV18 and J is TRBJ2-7, with 11 bases that match TRBD1. The CDR3 is made up of 13 amino acids. J was trimmed by 6 bases and V by 5 bases; bases with no gene match: 3. Germline V gene lookup returns CDR1 KGHSH and CDR2 LQKENI. The CDR3 nucleotides are TGTGCCAGCTCAGGGGACAGGGGGGGCGAGCAGTACTTC. It specifies CASSGDRGGEQYF.

This rearrangement joins TRBV5-1 to TRBJ1-2; a weak D match, TRBD1 (6 bases). The CDR3 contains 14 residues. The V end was cut by 2 bases, the J end by 7 bases, with 15 bases between. The germline V gene encodes CDR1 SGHRS and CDR2 YFSETQ. CDR3 in DNA: TGCGCCAGCAGCTTCACTACAGGGAGCGGTGGCTACACCTTC. It specifies CASSFTTGSGGYTF. Complete variable domain (other parts from reference TRBV5-1 and TRBJ1-2): KAGVTQTPRYLIKTRGQQVTLSCSPISGHRSVSWYQQTPGQGLQFLFEYFSETQRNKGNFPGRFSGRQFSNSRSEMNVSTLELGDSALYLCASSFTTGSGGYTFGSGTRLTVV.

The chain recombines TRBV6-6 with TRBJ2-2; maybe TRBD2 (6 bases). The CDR3 is 13 residues long. Trimming pared 3 bases from V and 6 bases from J, leaving 8 bases between. Germline V gene data show CDR1 as MNHNY and CDR2 as SVGAGI (reference sequence). The CDR3, as DNA: TGTGCCAGCAGTTATTGGGAGGCCGGGGAGCTGTTTTTT. Translating it yields CASSYWEAGELFF.

J is TRBJ2-5 and V is TRBV2, with 7 bases that match TRBD1. The CDR3 has 14 amino acids. Germline-derived CDR1 and CDR2 are SNHLY and FYNNEI. V shed 7 bases, J shed 0 bases, and the junction held 5 bases outside the gene matches. As DNA, the CDR3 is TGTGCCAGCAACCGACAGGGAGACCAAGAGACCCAGTACTTC. Residues: CASNRQGDQETQYF.

J is TRBJ1-4 and V is TRBV4-1, with TRBD1 identical over 7 bases. The length of the CDR3 is 15 residues. V dropped 2 bases and J dropped 3; count of bases not matched to a gene: 3. Germline V CDR1 and CDR2: MGHRA, YSYEKL. The CDR3 here is CASSQLTGANEKLFF. In DNA form, the CDR3 reads TGCGCCAGCAGCCAACTAACAGGGGCTAATGAAAAACTGTTTTTT.

The V and J genes are TRBV3-1 (or the pseudogene TRBV3-2) and TRBJ1-1; 7 bases agree with TRBD1. Per germline, CDR1 LGHDT and CDR2 YNNKEL (reference sequence). This CDR3 has 15 residues. The V and J ends lost 2 bases and 8 bases, in that order; junction bases with no gene match: 11. CDR3 DNA sequence: TGTGCCAGCAGCCAAAAGGACAGGAGGGGCCTCGAAGCTTTCTTT. This codes for CASSQKDRRGLEAFF.

V gene TRBV5-1 combines with J gene TRBJ1-1; D call uncertain. Trimming left V 0 bases short and J 0 bases short, with 9 bases between. The CDR3 contains 15 residues. Germline lookup yields CDR1 SGHRS and CDR2 YFSETQ. For the CDR3, the DNA is TGCGCCAGCAGCTTGGAACCTAGGATGAACACTGAAGCTTTCTTT. Amino acid sequence: CASSLEPRMNTEAFF.

The chain has TRBV7-2 and TRBJ1-6; a weak D match, TRBD1 (6 bases). The length of the CDR3 is 17 residues. V gave up 0 bases and J gave up 7 bases, with 16 bases separating them. Germline V gene data show CDR1 as SGHTA and CDR2 as FQGNSA. CDR3 bases: TGTGCCAGCAGCTTAGCGGGGGCAGGGAGATCGAATTCACCCCTCCACTTT. It translates to CASSLAGAGRSNSPLHF.

The table lists this clone with a count of one. As DNA, the CDR3 is TGTGCCAGCAGCTTAAGGTGGCAGGGCGGTCAGCCCCAGCATTTT. It encodes CASSLRWQGGQPQHF. The chain carries TRBV7-8 and TRBJ1-5; D might be TRBD1 (5 bases). The CDR3 spans 15 residues. Germline lookup yields CDR1 SGHVS and CDR2 FQNEAQ. V was clipped by 2 bases and J by 6 bases, with 14 bases between them.

Concerning this clone itself: The identical CDR3 is also encoded by other nucleotide sequences in the sample. J is TRBJ1-5 and V is TRBV6-4, with TRBD1 matching over 7 bases. Trimming at V came to 6 bases and at J to 5 bases, leaving 4 bases not matched to a gene. Germline V lookup: CDR1 MRHNA, CDR2 SNTAGT. This CDR3 is 13 amino acids long. CDR3 residues: CASSADRDQPQHF. The CDR3 DNA is TGTGCCAGCAGCGCCGACAGGGATCAGCCCCAGCATTTT.

This chain's CDR3 is CASSLKWANSPLHF. CDR3 in DNA: TGTGCCAGCAGCTTAAAGTGGGCCAATTCACCCCTCCACTTT. This chain joins TRBV7-2 and TRBJ1-6, with D uncertain. Germline CDR1 SGHTA, CDR2 FQGNSA. The CDR3 sequence is 14 residues long. Trimming stripped 2 bases from V and 7 bases from J, with 9 bases between.

The CDR3 reads CASSLTRGEAMQTQYF. Written as DNA, the CDR3 is TGTGCCAGCAGCTTAACTCGTGGAGAAGCGATGCAGACCCAGTACTTC. The genes are TRBV7-6 and TRBJ2-5; D gene ambiguous. Germline values: CDR1 SGHVS, CDR2 FNYEAQ. Trimming pared 2 bases from V and 6 bases from J, leaving 19 bases between. CDR3 size: 16 residues.

The chain carries TRBV20-1 and TRBJ2-7; possibly TRBD1 for D (6 bases). Germline CDR1 is DFQATT and CDR2 is SNEGSKA (reference sequence). Trimming took 3 bases from V and 0 from J, leaving 9 bases between them. The CDR3 extends over 13 amino acids. The CDR3 nucleotides read TGCAGTGCTAGTCAGGGGATCTCCTACGAGCAGTACTTC. Its protein product is CSASQGISYEQYF.

V usage is TRBV6-7 and J usage is TRBJ1-4; a weak D match, TRBD1 (5 bases). TRBV6-7 has ORF status, its function being uncertain. The CDR3 totals 13 residues. Trimming left V 2 bases short and J 8 bases short, with 9 bases between. In DNA form, the CDR3 reads TGTGCCAGCAGTTACGGGGGAGGGGAAAAACTGTTTTTT. As protein: CASSYGGGEKLFF.

V gene TRBV6-5 combines with J gene TRBJ2-1; a possible D gene is TRBD2 (5 bases). CDR3 length: 15 amino acids. The ends were cut back, 8 bases at V and 4 bases at J, with 18 bases in the middle. Germline CDR1 MNHEY, CDR2 SVGAGI. CDR3 DNA: TGTGCCAGCCACGAGGGTGTCGCGCCATACAATGAGCAGTTCTTC. As protein: CASHEGVAPYNEQFF.

The chain couples TRBV7-8 to TRBJ1-5, with TRBD1 matching 8 bases. The V segment lost 1 base and the J segment 6 bases; nucleotides outside the gene matches: 5. The CDR3 spans 15 residues. The V gene's germline CDR1 is SGHVS and CDR2 FQNEAQ. DNA of the CDR3: TGTGCCAGCAGCTTAGAGTACAGGGGGGGTCAGCCCCAGCATTTT. This translates into CASSLEYRGGQPQHF.

The chain employs TRBV7-9 and TRBJ2-1; the D is unclear. The CDR3 is made up of 13 amino acids. Deletions cut 6 bases from V and 6 bases from J, with 12 bases between. Germline V gene lookup returns CDR1 SEHNR and CDR2 FQNEAQ (reference sequence). The CDR3 DNA is TGTGCCAGCAGTCCGTCTGAAGCCAATGAGCAGTTCTTC. It codes for CASSPSEANEQFF.

This chain's CDR3 is CASSPDRDGYTF. CDR3 bases: TGTGCCAGCAGCCCTGACAGAGATGGCTACACCTTC. The V call is TRBV11-3, the J call TRBJ1-2; D possibly corresponds to TRBD1 (5 bases). CDR1 is SGHNT, CDR2 YENEEA, per germline. The CDR3 sequence is 12 residues long. Trimming took off 5 bases at V and 6 bases at J, with 10 bases between the two ends.

The chain is built from TRBV10-1 and TRBJ2-3; tentative D call: TRBD2 (6 bases). The CDR3 covers 14 residues. The V and J ends lost 3 bases and 3 bases respectively, with 10 bases between them. Per the germline V gene, CDR1 is WNHNN and CDR2 is SYGVQD (reference sequence). CDR3 loop: CASSDQAGTDTQYF. CDR3 DNA sequence: TGCGCCAGCAGTGACCAAGCGGGTACAGATACGCAGTATTTT.

This clone showed up just once. The V and J genes are TRBV7-3 and TRBJ2-2; unclear D gene. CDR1 and CDR2 from the germline V gene are SGHTA and FQGTGA. This CDR3 is 14 amino acids long. The ends were cut back, 1 base at V and 7 bases at J, with 10 bases in the middle. CDR3 amino acids: CASSLKLTRGELFF. CDR3 DNA sequence: TGTGCCAGCAGCTTAAAACTAACACGCGGGGAGCTGTTTTTT.

V is TRBV5-1 and J is TRBJ2-5; 7 nucleotides match TRBD1. CDR1 and CDR2 (germline): SGHRS, YFSETQ. The CDR3 is 15 residues long. Germline trimming cut 0 bases from V and 5 bases from J; bases unmatched to any gene: 7. The DNA of the CDR3 is TGCGCCAGCAGCTTGGAAGGCCAAGGGGGCGAGACCCAGTACTTC. Amino acid sequence: CASSLEGQGGETQYF.

In its sample, this clone was seen once. This chain joins TRBV9 and TRBJ2-2; 7 nucleotides match TRBD1. Trimming took 3 bases from V and 2 from J; bases not matched to a gene: 10. The CDR3 loop spans 17 amino acids. CDR1 is SGDLS and CDR2 is YYNGEE in the germline V gene. The CDR3 DNA reads TGTGCCAGCAGCGCAGGAGTGGGACAGATTAACACCGGGGAGCTGTTTTTT. This gives the protein CASSAGVGQINTGELFF.

The chain joins TRBV30 to TRBJ1-4, with D perhaps TRBD1 (5 bases). Germline CDR1 and CDR2: GTSNPN and SVGIG (reference sequence). Trimming cost V 7 bases and J 5 bases, with 11 bases left between them. The CDR3 runs 12 residues. For the CDR3, the DNA is TGTGCCTCGGCGGACACAAATGAAAAACTGTTTTTT. Translation gives CASADTNEKLFF.

The chain joins TRBV6-2 or TRBV6-3 to TRBJ2-7; weak D call: TRBD2 (5 bases). Germline CDR1 is MNHEY and CDR2 is SVGEGT. Between the trimmed V and J ends, which lost 5 bases and 6 bases, there was a span of 8 bases. The CDR3 totals 11 residues. CDR3 sequence: CASSPGSEQYF. CDR3 DNA sequence: TGTGCCAGCAGTCCGGGGAGCGAGCAGTACTTC.

The J gene is TRBJ2-1, the V gene TRBV19, with 8 bases that match TRBD2. V lost 7 bases, J lost 7 bases, and 6 bases stayed unmatched. Germline V gene lookup returns CDR1 LNHDA and CDR2 SQIVND (reference sequence). The CDR3 contains 13 residues. The CDR3 loop reads CASKGLDMNEQFF. The CDR3 coding sequence is TGTGCCAGTAAGGGACTAGACATGAATGAGCAGTTCTTC.

The chain links TRBV6-5 to TRBJ1-1; unclear D gene. Germline CDR1 MNHEY, CDR2 SVGAGI. V gave up 4 bases and J gave up 5 bases, with 11 bases separating them. The CDR3 loop spans 13 amino acids. CDR3 sequence: CASSFLGRTEAFF. The CDR3 DNA is TGTGCCAGCAGTTTTCTGGGGAGGACTGAAGCTTTCTTT.

The gene calls are TRBV5-8 and TRBJ1-5, with 9 bases that match TRBD1. The CDR3 covers 18 residues. The germline gives CDR1 SGHTS, CDR2 YDEGEE. Trimming removed 4 bases from V and 0 bases from J; junction bases left unmatched: 11. The DNA of the CDR3 is TGTGCCAGCAGCCCCTTCCGCGGGACAGGGACTAGCAATCAGCCCCAGCATTTT. This translates into CASSPFRGTGTSNQPQHF.